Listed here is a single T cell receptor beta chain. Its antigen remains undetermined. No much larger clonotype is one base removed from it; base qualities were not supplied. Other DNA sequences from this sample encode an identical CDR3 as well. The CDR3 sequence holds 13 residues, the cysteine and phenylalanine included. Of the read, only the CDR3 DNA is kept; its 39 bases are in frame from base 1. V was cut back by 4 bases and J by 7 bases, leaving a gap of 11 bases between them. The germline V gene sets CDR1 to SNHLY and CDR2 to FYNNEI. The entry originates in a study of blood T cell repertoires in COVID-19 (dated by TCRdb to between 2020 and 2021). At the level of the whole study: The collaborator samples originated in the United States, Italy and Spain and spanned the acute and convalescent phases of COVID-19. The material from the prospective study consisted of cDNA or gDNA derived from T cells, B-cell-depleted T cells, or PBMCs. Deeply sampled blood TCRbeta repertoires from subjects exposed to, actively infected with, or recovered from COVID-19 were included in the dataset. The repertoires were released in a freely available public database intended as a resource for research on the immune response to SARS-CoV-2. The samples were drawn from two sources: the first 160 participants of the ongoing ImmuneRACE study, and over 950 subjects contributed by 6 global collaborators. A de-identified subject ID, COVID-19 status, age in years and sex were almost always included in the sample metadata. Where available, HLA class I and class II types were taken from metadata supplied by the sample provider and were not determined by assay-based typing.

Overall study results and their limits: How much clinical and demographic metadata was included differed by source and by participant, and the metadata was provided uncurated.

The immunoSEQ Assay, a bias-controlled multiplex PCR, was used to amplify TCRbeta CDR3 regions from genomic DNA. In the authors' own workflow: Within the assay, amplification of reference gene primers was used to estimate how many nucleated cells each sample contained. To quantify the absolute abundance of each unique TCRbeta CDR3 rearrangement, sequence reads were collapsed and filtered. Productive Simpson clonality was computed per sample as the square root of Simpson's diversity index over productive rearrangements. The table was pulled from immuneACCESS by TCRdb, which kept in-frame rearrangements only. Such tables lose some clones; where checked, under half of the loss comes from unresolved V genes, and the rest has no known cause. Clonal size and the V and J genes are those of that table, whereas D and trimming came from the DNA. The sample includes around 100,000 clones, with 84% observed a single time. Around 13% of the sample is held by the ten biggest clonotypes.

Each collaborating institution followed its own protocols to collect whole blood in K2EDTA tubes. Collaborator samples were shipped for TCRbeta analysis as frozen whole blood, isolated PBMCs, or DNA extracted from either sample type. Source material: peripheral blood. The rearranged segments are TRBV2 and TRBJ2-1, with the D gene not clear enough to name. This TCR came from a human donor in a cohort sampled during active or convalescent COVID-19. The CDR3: CASSVGRWNEQFF. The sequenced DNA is TGTGCCAGCAGTGTGGGCCGCTGGAATGAGCAGTTCTTC.